Below are 24 T cell receptor beta chains sequenced from a single sample in a study of CD8 T cells in ankylosing spondylitis (dated 2017 in TCRdb). Study-wide findings and limitations: A TCR beta motif of roughly 8 highly homologous amino acid variants appeared characteristic of blood from ankylosing spondylitis patients.

Library creation used 5' RACE. Sequencer: Illumina HiSeq 2500. TCRdb reworked the public reads: Q25 trimming with fastp, MiXCR clone assembly, productive beta chains retained. Identical CDR3 protein sequences are pooled into one entry, listed with their most common genes and DNA. Within this sample are a few hundred thousand distinct CDR3 sequences, with about a fifth of them counted one time only. The ten largest clones capture roughly a sixth of the sample. These TCRs are of unknown antigen specificity. The sequencing input was blood, either unsorted or a sorted T cell fraction (not recorded which). The receptors stem from a male donor with ankylosing spondylitis.

The rearrangement links TRBV4-2 to TRBJ1-4; D possibly corresponds to TRBD1 (6 bases). Germline V gene lookup returns CDR1 LGHNA and CDR2 YNFKEQ. V lost 1 base and J 1 base, leaving 13 bases between the germline ends. This CDR3 comprises 17 residues. The CDR3 spells CASSQAGGSGTNEKLFF. The CDR3 bases are TGTGCCAGCAGCCAAGCGGGGGGCTCGGGAACTAATGAAAAACTGTTTTTT.

V usage is TRBV5-1 and J usage is TRBJ2-5, with a tentative D call TRBD2 (5 bases). V lost 1 base and J 5 bases, leaving 12 bases between the germline ends. The V gene's germline CDR1 is SGHRS and CDR2 YFSETQ. There are 14 residues in the CDR3. This chain's CDR3 is CASSLTSHGETQYF. In nucleotides, the CDR3 is TGCGCCAGCAGCTTGACTAGTCACGGGGAGACCCAGTACTTC. Full variable domain (outside the CDR3, taken from reference TRBV5-1 and TRBJ2-5): KAGVTQTPRYLIKTRGQQVTLSCSPISGHRSVSWYQQTPGQGLQFLFEYFSETQRNKGNFPGRFSGRQFSNSRSEMNVSTLELGDSALYLCASSLTSHGETQYFGPGTRLLVL.

The rearrangement joins TRBV30 to TRBJ1-1, with a tentative D call TRBD1 (6 bases). Germline loops: CDR1 GTSNPN, CDR2 SVGIG (reference sequence). This CDR3 contains 14 residues. The V and J ends lost 3 bases and 2 bases respectively, with 13 bases between them. CDR3 sequence: CAWRLQGGNTEAFF. CDR3 bases: TGTGCCTGGAGATTACAGGGAGGTAACACTGAAGCTTTCTTT.

The chain has TRBV28 and TRBJ2-4; 7 nucleotides line up with TRBD1. Germline V lookup: CDR1 MDHEN, CDR2 SYDVKM. The length of the CDR3 is 16 residues. Unmatched junction bases numbered 15, after V lost 5 bases and J lost 8 bases. The CDR3 DNA reads TGTGCCAGCAGTCTCCCTCTGACAGGGATCCGCCACATTCAGTACTTC. This sequence encodes CASSLPLTGIRHIQYF.

The J gene is TRBJ1-5, the V gene TRBV28, with TRBD1 matching 10 bases. Germline V gene sequence: CDR1 MDHEN, CDR2 SYDVKM. This CDR3 spans 15 amino acids. Trimming took 5 bases from V and 6 from J; bases not matched to a gene: 7. The CDR3: CASSPWDRGGQPQHF. DNA of the CDR3: TGTGCCAGCAGTCCCTGGGACAGGGGTGGTCAGCCCCAGCATTTT.

This clonotype was counted only a few times. V usage is TRBV20-1 and J usage is TRBJ2-7; 10 bases are shared with TRBD2. With V trimmed by 5 bases and J by 0 bases, 7 bases remained unmatched. CDR1 is DFQATT, CDR2 SNEGSKA, per germline (reference sequence). The CDR3 length is 15 residues. The CDR3 DNA reads as TGCAGTGCTCACTCGTCTAGCGGGAGCTCCTACGAGCAGTACTTC. It translates to CSAHSSSGSSYEQYF.

This clonotype was found a few times. V and J are TRBV24-1 and TRBJ1-5; maybe TRBD1 (5 bases). CDR3 length: 15 amino acids. The V and J ends lost 9 bases and 4 bases respectively, with 18 bases between them. In germline, CDR1 is KGHDR, CDR2 SFDVKD. DNA of the CDR3: TGTGCCACCTCCGGGTCGGGACCTTCAAATCAGCCCCAGCATTTT. Encoded protein: CATSGSGPSNQPQHF.

The genes are TRBV20-1 and TRBJ2-7; D unresolved. V was clipped by 0 bases and J by 5 bases, with 5 bases between them. Germline CDR1 and CDR2: DFQATT and SNEGSKA (reference sequence). The CDR3 extends over 11 amino acids. The CDR3 sequence is CSARDQDEQYF. In DNA, the CDR3 is TGCAGTGCTAGAGATCAGGACGAGCAGTACTTC.

The chain employs TRBV20-1 and TRBJ1-2; TRBD1 matches 7 bases. After removal of 1 base from V and 3 bases from J, the junction contained 8 bases not matched to a gene. The germline V gene has CDR1 DFQATT and CDR2 SNEGSKA (reference sequence). The CDR3 has 15 amino acids. The CDR3 is CSARAPKGQHYGYTF. The CDR3 DNA reads TGCAGTGCTAGAGCGCCAAAGGGACAGCACTATGGCTACACCTTC.

The chain combines TRBV7-8 with TRBJ2-1, with D perhaps matching TRBD2 (6 bases). CDR3 length: 14 amino acids. The V gene's germline CDR1 is SGHVS and CDR2 FQNEAQ. V dropped 6 bases and J dropped 5 bases, with 14 bases sitting between them. The CDR3 region has the DNA TGTGCCAGCAGAGTGGGACTTCCACACAATGAGCAGTTCTTC. It yields the protein CASRVGLPHNEQFF.

This clonotype was picked up a small number of times. This rearrangement joins TRBV20-1 to TRBJ2-5; D remains ambiguous. V was clipped by 2 bases and J by 0 bases, with 7 bases between them. CDR1 DFQATT and CDR2 SNEGSKA come from the germline V gene (reference sequence). The CDR3 is 13 amino acids. The CDR3 bases are TGCAGTGCTAGAAGGCCTTACCAAGAGACCCAGTACTTC. It translates to CSARRPYQETQYF.

The table lists this clonotype with a few counts. The chain combines TRBV27 with TRBJ1-1; TRBD1 is a possible D gene (5 bases). Germline CDR1 MNHEY, CDR2 SMNVEV (reference sequence). V was pared by 3 bases and J by 4 bases, with 9 bases between. The CDR3 sequence is 13 residues long. The CDR3: CASSFREATEAFF. In nucleotides, the CDR3 is TGTGCCAGCAGTTTCAGGGAGGCCACTGAAGCTTTCTTT.

The chain has TRBV20-1 and TRBJ2-7, with 10 bases aligning to TRBD2. V shed 2 bases, J shed 6 bases, and the junction held 7 bases outside the gene matches. CDR3 length: 14 amino acids. From germline, CDR1 is DFQATT and CDR2 SNEGSKA (reference sequence). The CDR3 is CSARQAGGPGEQYF. The CDR3 DNA follows: TGCAGTGCTAGACAAGCGGGAGGGCCAGGCGAGCAGTACTTC.

This rearrangement joins TRBV11-2 to TRBJ1-3, with D possibly TRBD1 on 5 matching bases. The CDR3 has 20 amino acids. The V end was cut by 5 bases, the J end by 5 bases, with 31 bases between. Germline lookup yields CDR1 SGHAT and CDR2 FQNNGV. The CDR3 DNA follows: TGTGCCAGCAGCCCCCGCGGACGGCAGGGCACTGAATTGGGTCGAAACACCATATATTTT. Its translation: CASSPRGRQGTELGRNTIYF.

The chain recombines TRBV30 with TRBJ2-4, with D possibly matching TRBD2 (5 bases). Per the germline V gene, CDR1 is GTSNPN and CDR2 is SVGIG (reference sequence). Trimming removed 4 bases from V and 1 base from J, with 8 bases in between. The CDR3 runs 13 residues. The CDR3 is CAWTSGAKNIQYF. CDR3 nucleotide sequence: TGTGCCTGGACCTCGGGGGCCAAAAACATTCAGTACTTC.

This chain links TRBV5-1 with TRBJ2-1, with 7 bases fitting TRBD1. The J segment lost 5 bases and the V segment lost 4 bases, leaving 6 bases of the junction unmatched. CDR3 length: 14 residues. Per germline, CDR1 SGHRS and CDR2 YFSETQ. The CDR3 sequence: CASSPGQENNEQFF. The CDR3 bases are TGCGCCAGCAGCCCAGGACAGGAAAACAATGAGCAGTTCTTC.

This clonotype has more than one count but fewer than ten. The chain joins TRBV20-1 to TRBJ2-5; D is tentatively TRBD1 or TRBD2 (5 bases each). Germline CDR1 DFQATT, CDR2 SNEGSKA (reference sequence). V dropped 6 bases and J dropped 0 bases, with 14 bases sitting between them. There are 14 residues in the CDR3. CDR3 sequence (DNA): TGCAGTGCGACCCCCGGGACCGACCAAGAGACCCAGTACTTC. This translates into CSATPGTDQETQYF.

This clonotype was recorded at least ten times. V gene TRBV2 combines with J gene TRBJ2-1; 12 bases are a match to TRBD1. Germline V gives CDR1 SNHLY, CDR2 FYNNEI. The CDR3 sequence is 18 residues long. The junction had 14 bases not matched to a gene; V was cut back by 2 bases and J by 9 bases. This chain's CDR3 is CASSELGLGQGAKGEQFF. DNA of the CDR3: TGTGCCAGCAGTGAATTGGGACTGGGACAGGGGGCGAAGGGTGAGCAGTTCTTC.

The chain combines TRBV20-1 with TRBJ2-1, with 10 bases matching TRBD2. After removal of 3 bases from V and 2 bases from J, the junction contained 7 bases not matched to a gene. The CDR3 runs to 16 residues. Germline V CDR1 and CDR2: DFQATT, SNEGSKA (reference sequence). The CDR3, as DNA: TGCAGTGCTAGCCCGGATAGCGGGAGGCCCTACAATGAGCAGTTCTTC. Translation: CSASPDSGRPYNEQFF.

This clonotype was seen only a few times. The rearrangement links TRBV6-5 to TRBJ1-1; D not certain. Germline CDR1 is MNHEY and CDR2 is SVGAGI. V was shortened by 5 bases and J by 3 bases, with 4 bases between the two germline ends. The CDR3 runs 11 residues. This CDR3 reads CASSTHTEAFF. The CDR3 nucleotides read TGTGCCAGCAGTACACACACTGAAGCTTTCTTT.

J is TRBJ2-1 and V is TRBV20-1; 9 bases line up with TRBD1. CDR3 length: 18 residues. The V and J ends lost 5 bases and 1 base, in that order; junction bases with no gene match: 15. Per germline, CDR1 DFQATT and CDR2 SNEGSKA (reference sequence). The CDR3 sequence is CSADGGTGSLTSYNEQFF. CDR3 nucleotide sequence: TGCAGTGCTGATGGGGGGACAGGGAGCCTGACTTCCTACAATGAGCAGTTCTTC.

CDR3 loop: CASSQGSGHGEQYF. The CDR3 nucleotides read TGTGCCAGCAGCCAAGGTTCCGGACACGGCGAGCAGTACTTC. This chain connects TRBV3-1 to TRBJ2-7, with a weak D call TRBD1 (5 bases). The CDR3 totals 14 residues. Germline V gene lookup returns CDR1 LGHDT and CDR2 YNNKEL (reference sequence). The ends were cut back, 1 base at V and 6 bases at J, with 13 bases in the middle.

The CDR3 region has the DNA TGTGCCAGCAGCTTAGAACCGGCCTACAATGAGCAGTTCTTC. Translating it yields CASSLEPAYNEQFF. The chain links TRBV7-7 to TRBJ2-1, with D hard to call. Trimming took 1 base from V and 2 from J, leaving 6 bases between them. This CDR3 comprises 14 residues. In germline, CDR1 is SSHAT, CDR2 FNYEAQ (reference sequence).

In this sample, this clonotype turned up a few times. The genes are TRBV6-1 and TRBJ1-1; D is uncertain. This CDR3 spans 16 amino acids. Germline-derived CDR1 and CDR2 are MNHNS and SASEGT. Deletions cut 2 bases from V and 0 bases from J, with 13 bases between. The chain's CDR3 is CASSEPRWDLNTEAFF. CDR3 nucleotide sequence: TGTGCCAGCAGTGAACCCCGGTGGGATTTGAACACTGAAGCTTTCTTT.